This TCR beta chain was sequenced in a study of T cell responses to AZD1222 COVID-19 vaccine. Sequencing used immunoSEQ multiplex PCR; TCRdb keeps in-frame clones, though not all of them. The table has 110,000 or so clones, about nine tenths seen once. CDR1 and CDR2 from the germline V gene are MDHEN and SYDVKM. The CDR3 has 20 amino acids. Trimming cost V 5 bases and J 0 bases, with 26 bases left between them. The sample holds one count of this clone. Sequencing used peripheral blood, obtained 28 days after the second dose of the MenACWY control vaccine. This chain links TRBV28 with TRBJ2-4; the D is unclear. The sequence came from an adult who received the MenACWY meningococcal vaccine as a control. DNA for the CDR3: TGTGCCAGCAGTCAAGATTTGGGGATGGTGGTTCTTGGAGCCAAAAACATTCAGTACTTC. Translating gives CASSQDLGMVVLGAKNIQYF.